These T cell receptor beta chains were read from a single sample in a study of blood T cell repertoires in COVID-19. Data came from immunoSEQ multiplex PCR; TCRdb stores just in-frame clones and leaves some out. The repertoire consists of about 87,000 clones, with less than 80% occurring once and the leading ten covering around 4%. The specimen was peripheral blood. These receptor sequences come from a woman in her fifties or sixties with acute or convalescent COVID-19. CDR3s include the opening cysteine and the closing phenylalanine or tryptophan. The D gene is left open where the match is weak. Some rows mark clone size as missing; the rest say once, few, many or name a class of expanded clone.

>TRBV5-1|.|16|TRBJ1-1|.
TGCGCCAGCAGCTTGAATCCCGGACAGTTGAACACTGAAGCTTTCTTT
CASSLNPGQLNTEAFF
>TRBV30|few|14|TRBJ1-1|.
TGTGCCTGGAGTGTTGAAGGGGGAAACACTGAAGCTTTCTTT
CAWSVEGGNTEAFF
>TRBV5-1|.|15|TRBJ2-5|.
TGCGCCAGCAGCTTGGCAGGGGAAACAAGAGAGACCCAGTACTTC
CASSLAGETRETQYF
>TRBV15|.|17|TRBJ1-4|TRBD1
TGTGCCACCAGCAGAGATCTCCCGAGACAGGGGGACGAAAAACTGTTTTTT
CATSRDLPRQGDEKLFF
>TRBV27|.|14|TRBJ1-1|TRBD1
TGTGCCAGCAGTTTGGGACAGGGAACCACTGAAGCTTTCTTT
CASSLGQGTTEAFF
>TRBV5-1|.|15|TRBJ2-5|.
TGCGCCAGCAGCTTGGGTGCCTCAGATTCGGAGACCCAGTACTTC
CASSLGASDSETQYF
>TRBV27|.|15|TRBJ2-1|.
TGTGCCAGCAGTTCAGGGGGGCCAGCCTACAATGAGCAGTTCTTC
CASSSGGPAYNEQFF
>TRBV11-2|.|15|TRBJ2-5|.
TGTGCCAGCAGCTTAGATCAGCGAGGACAAGTGACCCAGTACTTC
CASSLDQRGQVTQYF
>TRBV3-1/TRBV3-2|few|12|TRBJ1-1|.
TGTGCCAGCAGCACAGCCACCGGGAGGGCTTTCTTT
CASSTATGRAFF
>TRBV10-3|.|16|TRBJ1-5|.
TGTGCCATCAGTGAAAGACAGGCTATTAGCAATCAGCCCCAGCATTTT
CAISERQAISNQPQHF
>TRBV6-5|.|14|TRBJ2-1|.
TGTGCCAGCAGTTACGGAGAGGGTTACAATGAGCAGTTCTTC
CASSYGEGYNEQFF
>TRBV19|.|13|TRBJ1-3|.
TGTGCCAGTTCCCTAGGATCTGGAAACACCATATATTTT
CASSLGSGNTIYF
>TRBV6-5|.|13|TRBJ1-1|.
TGTGCCAGCAGTCCTCTAGAGCACACTGAAGCTTTCTTT
CASSPLEHTEAFF
>TRBV4-2|.|15|TRBJ2-7|TRBD2
TGTGCCAGCAGCCAAGCTAGCGGGGGGGCCGGGGAGCAGTACTTC
CASSQASGGAGEQYF
>TRBV29-1|once|12|TRBJ1-1|TRBD1
TGCAGCGTTGTGGGGACAGGGGCAAAAGCTTTCTTT
CSVVGTGAKAFF
>TRBV28|once|12|TRBJ1-2|.
TGTGCCAGCAGTTCTAACCTCTATGGCTACACCTTC
CASSSNLYGYTF